These 23 T cell receptor beta chains were all obtained from the same sample, sequenced in a study of shared clonotypes between healthy human individuals. Produced via immunoSEQ multiplex PCR; TCRdb's table is partial and in-frame only. The sample holds about 1 million clones, 65% to 75% seen once. Specimen: memory CD4+ T cells sorted from blood. Subset denoted: CD45RA-negative fraction. The receptors originated from a man aged 18 to 29 in good health.

CDR3 DNA: TGTGCCACCAGCTCCGACAGGGGGAGCTACACCTTC. Translation gives CATSSDRGSYTF. This chain connects TRBV15 to TRBJ1-2; 9 nucleotides align to TRBD1. The CDR3 sequence is 12 residues long. The V segment lost 5 bases and the J segment 9 bases; nucleotides outside the gene matches: 4. Germline CDR1 is LNHNV and CDR2 is YYDKDF (reference sequence).

The chain is built from TRBV7-9 and TRBJ2-3; TRBD2 agrees at 8 bases. Per germline, CDR1 SEHNR and CDR2 FQNEAQ (reference sequence). CDR3 size: 16 residues. The ends lost 4 bases at V and 3 bases at J; junction bases unmatched: 9. CDR3 sequence (DNA): TGTGCCAGCAGCTCATGGACTAGCTGGGGGACAGATACGCAGTATTTT. Encoded protein: CASSSWTSWGTDTQYF.

The V gene is TRBV10-3, the J gene TRBJ2-7; 13 positions match TRBD2. In germline, CDR1 is ENHRY, CDR2 SYGVKD. This CDR3 region has 13 residues. The V and J ends lost 9 bases and 3 bases, in that order; junction bases with no gene match: 2. CDR3 nucleotide sequence: TGTGCCATTGGGACTAGCGGGATCTACGAGCAGTACTTC. Its translation: CAIGTSGIYEQYF.

This rearrangement joins TRBV4-3 to TRBJ1-4; no definite D call. V was shortened by 0 bases and J by 4 bases, with 6 bases between the two germline ends. The CDR3 loop spans 14 amino acids. Germline V CDR1 and CDR2: LGHNA, YSLEER. CDR3 DNA sequence: TGCGCCAGCAGCCAAGAGGGTTATAATGAAAAACTGTTTTTT. It yields the protein CASSQEGYNEKLFF.

This clone was counted only a few times. The chain joins TRBV28 to TRBJ1-3; D gene ambiguous. V was clipped by 6 bases and J by 0 bases, with 12 bases between them. This CDR3 has 15 residues. Germline V gene data show CDR1 as MDHEN and CDR2 as SYDVKM. The DNA of the CDR3 is TGTGCCAGCAGGTCTGTCTCCCGCTCTGGAAACACCATATATTTT. Its protein product is CASRSVSRSGNTIYF.

This chain uses TRBV5-1 with TRBJ1-1; the D gene is possibly TRBD1 (5 bases). Germline CDR1 reads SGHRS; CDR2 reads YFSETQ. This CDR3 contains 16 residues. Trimming took off 0 bases at V and 0 bases at J, with 12 bases between the two ends. CDR3 sequence (DNA): TGCGCCAGCAGCTTGGGCCTGGGGCGCATGAACACTGAAGCTTTCTTT. Translation gives CASSLGLGRMNTEAFF.

The CDR3 here is CASSSAGTSSAYEQYF. CDR3 nucleotides: TGTGCCAGCAGCTCCGCCGGGACCTCCTCCGCGTACGAGCAGTACTTC. The chain is built from TRBV7-2 and TRBJ2-7; D possibly matches TRBD1 or TRBD2 (5 bases each). The germline V gene encodes CDR1 SGHTA and CDR2 FQGNSA. The CDR3 totals 16 residues. The V end lost 4 bases, the J end lost 4 bases, and 20 bases lay between the germline ends.

This clone was observed a handful of times. The rearrangement joins TRBV7-2 to TRBJ1-3; 7 bases align to TRBD1. The CDR3 consists of 15 residues. The J segment lost 0 bases and the V segment lost 5 bases, leaving 4 bases of the junction unmatched. CDR1 and CDR2 from the germline V gene are SGHTA and FQGNSA. This CDR3 is CASSPDRVSGNTIYF. The CDR3 bases are TGTGCCAGCAGCCCTGACAGGGTCTCTGGAAACACCATATATTTT.

Turning to this clone: The same CDR3 can be traced to other DNA sequences in this sample. The chain combines TRBV28 with TRBJ2-3; TRBD2 might be the D (6 bases). The V end was cut by 5 bases, the J end by 1 base, with 10 bases between. This CDR3 spans 14 amino acids. Germline V gene data show CDR1 as MDHEN and CDR2 as SYDVKM. The CDR3 is CASSLGGGTDTQYF. Here the CDR3 DNA reads TGTGCCAGCAGTCTGGGCGGGGGCACAGATACGCAGTATTTT.

The V and J genes are TRBV14 and TRBJ1-4; D is ambiguous. V lost 4 bases, J lost 5 bases, and 14 bases lay in between. The germline gives CDR1 SGHDN, CDR2 FVKESK. This CDR3 has 15 amino acids. The CDR3 loop is CASSRTGRLNEKLFF. CDR3 DNA sequence: TGTGCCAGCAGCCGTACCGGGAGGTTGAATGAAAAACTGTTTTTT. The variable domain in full, with the rest retrieved from reference TRBV14 and TRBJ1-4, is EAGVTQFPSHSVIEKGQTVTLRCDPISGHDNLYWYRRVMGKEIKFLLHFVKESKQDESGMPNNRFLAERTGGTYSTLKVQPAELEDSGVYFCASSRTGRLNEKLFFGSGTQLSVL.

Worth noting for this clone: This sequence may be a read error, since a much larger clone differs from it by one base. Within the sample, other DNA sequences also encode this same CDR3. The V call is TRBV11-2, the J call TRBJ2-5; TRBD1 matches at 11 bases. From germline, CDR1 is SGHAT and CDR2 FQNNGV. The CDR3 length is 14 residues. V shed 5 bases and J 5 bases; nucleotides not matched to a gene: 4. This chain's CDR3 is CASSPDRGQETQYF. In nucleotides, the CDR3 is TGTGCCAGCAGCCCGGACAGGGGGCAGGAGACCCAGTACTTC. Looking up the rest from reference TRBV11-2 and TRBJ2-5 gives the full variable domain: EAGVAQSPRYKIIEKRQSVAFWCNPISGHATLYWYQQILGQGPKLLIQFQNNGVVDDSQLPKDRFSAERLKGVDSTLKIQPAKLEDSAVYLCASSPDRGQETQYFGPGTRLLVL.

The V gene is TRBV29-1, the J gene TRBJ1-2; 9 nucleotides agree with TRBD1. This CDR3 is built from 13 residues. Germline V gene sequence: CDR1 SQVTM, CDR2 ANQGSEA. J was trimmed by 4 bases and V by 4 bases; bases with no gene match: 4. The DNA of the CDR3 is TGCAGCGTTGGGGACAGGGAGATCTATGGCTACACCTTC. Amino acids: CSVGDREIYGYTF.

CDR3 amino acids: CASSPTSVAYEQYF. DNA for the CDR3: TGTGCCAGCAGCCCCACTAGCGTTGCCTACGAGCAGTACTTC. This chain uses TRBV28 with TRBJ2-7; 7 bases are shared with TRBD2. V lost 6 bases, J lost 2 bases, and 7 bases stayed unmatched. Looked up from germline, CDR1 is MDHEN and CDR2 is SYDVKM. CDR3 length: 14 amino acids.

V is TRBV5-4 and J is TRBJ1-6; D possibly corresponds to TRBD1 (6 bases). V was pared by 0 bases and J by 7 bases, with 11 bases between. Germline V lookup: CDR1 SGHNT, CDR2 YYREEE (reference sequence). The CDR3 consists of 15 residues. CDR3 coding DNA: TGTGCCAGCAGCTTGGAACAGGGAAAGAATTCACCCCTCCACTTT. This codes for CASSLEQGKNSPLHF.

The chain is built from TRBV4-3 and TRBJ2-3; 9 bases line up with TRBD2. CDR3 length: 17 amino acids. Trimming removed 0 bases from V and 5 bases from J; junction bases left unmatched: 9. Germline loops: CDR1 LGHNA, CDR2 YSLEER. The DNA for the CDR3 is TGCGCCAGCAGCCAAGAGGTCGGCGGGAGGGCAGGAGATACGCAGTATTTT. Its protein is CASSQEVGGRAGDTQYF.

This sequence joins TRBV4-1 and TRBJ1-4; D call uncertain. The CDR3 loop spans 13 amino acids. Germline V gene lookup returns CDR1 MGHRA and CDR2 YSYEKL. The V end lost 9 bases, the J end lost 2 bases, and 10 bases lay between the germline ends. The CDR3 DNA reads as TGCGCCAGGGAAGAGGGCACTAATGAAAAACTGTTTTTT. This encodes CAREEGTNEKLFF.

The V gene is TRBV28, the J gene TRBJ2-1; 8 bases agree with TRBD1. The CDR3 contains 12 residues. CDR1 MDHEN and CDR2 SYDVKM come from the germline V gene. Unmatched junction bases numbered 0, after V lost 1 base and J lost 10 bases. The DNA for the CDR3 is TGTGCCAGCAGTTTATACAGGGGGGAGCAGTTCTTC. This sequence encodes CASSLYRGEQFF. The whole variable domain, filled in from reference TRBV28 and TRBJ2-1, reads DVKVTQSSRYLVKRTGEKVFLECVQDMDHENMFWYRQDPGLGLRLIYFSYDVKMKEKGDIPEGYSVSREKKERFSLILESASTNQTSMYLCASSLYRGEQFFGPGTRLTVL.

V and J are TRBV7-8 and TRBJ2-1; D not resolved. From germline, CDR1 is SGHVS and CDR2 FQNEAQ. CDR3 size: 11 residues. Trimming stripped 4 bases from V and 12 bases from J, with 10 bases between. The CDR3 region has the DNA TGTGCCAGCAGCTCTGGTCCCGGGCAGTTCTTC. It yields the protein CASSSGPGQFF. The whole variable domain, remainder taken from reference TRBV7-8 and TRBJ2-1, is GAGVSQSPRYKVAKRGQDVALRCDPISGHVSLFWYQQALGQGPEFLTYFQNEAQLDKSGLPSDRFFAERPEGSVSTLKIQRTQQEDSAVYLCASSSGPGQFFGPGTRLTVL.

This clone was seen only a few times. Other nucleotide sequences in the sample specify the same CDR3. This chain connects TRBV19 to TRBJ1-2; D gene uncertain. From germline, CDR1 is LNHDA and CDR2 SQIVND (reference sequence). This CDR3 has 12 residues. Trimming removed 3 bases from V and 3 bases from J, with 5 bases in between. The CDR3 DNA reads as TGTGCCAGTAGTATCGAAGACTATGGCTACACCTTC. Protein: CASSIEDYGYTF.

The V call is TRBV14, the J call TRBJ1-1; 7 nucleotides match TRBD1. From germline, CDR1 is SGHDN and CDR2 FVKESK. After removal of 0 bases from V and 4 bases from J, the junction contained 5 bases not matched to a gene. This CDR3 region has 15 residues. CDR3 nucleotide sequence: TGTGCCAGCAGCCAAGAATTAAGGGGGCTCACTGAAGCTTTCTTT. As protein: CASSQELRGLTEAFF.

A few counts support this clone. V is TRBV30 and J is TRBJ1-6; D possibly corresponds to TRBD1 (5 bases). CDR1 is GTSNPN, CDR2 SVGIG, per germline (reference sequence). This CDR3 is built from 15 residues. The germline V and J ends were trimmed by 0 bases and 7 bases, with 13 bases remaining between them. CDR3 DNA: TGTGCCTGGAGTGTACACTCCGGGGGAAATTCACCCCTCCACTTT. This translates into CAWSVHSGGNSPLHF. Filled out from reference TRBV30 and TRBJ1-6, the complete variable domain reads SQTIHQWPATLVQPVGSPLSLECTVEGTSNPNLYWYRQAAGRGLQLLFYSVGIGQISSEVPQNLSASRPQDRQFILSSKKLLLSDSGFYLCAWSVHSGGNSPLHFGNGTRLTVT.

V is TRBV30 and J is TRBJ2-7; TRBD1 matches 7 bases. In germline, CDR1 is GTSNPN, CDR2 SVGIG (reference sequence). The V and J ends lost 3 bases and 4 bases, in that order; junction bases with no gene match: 6. CDR3 length equals 13 residues. The CDR3 bases are TGTGCCTGGAGCCGGGACAGTTTGTACGAGCAGTACTTC. This codes for CAWSRDSLYEQYF.

The chain carries TRBV11-2 and TRBJ2-2; D remains ambiguous. The CDR3 contains 15 residues. CDR1 is SGHAT and CDR2 is FQNNGV in the germline V gene. The V gene lost 1 base and the J gene lost 2 bases, with 8 bases spanning the gap. In nucleotides, the CDR3 is TGTGCCAGCAGCTTAGTATCGTTTAACACCGGGGAGCTGTTTTTT. Protein product: CASSLVSFNTGELFF.